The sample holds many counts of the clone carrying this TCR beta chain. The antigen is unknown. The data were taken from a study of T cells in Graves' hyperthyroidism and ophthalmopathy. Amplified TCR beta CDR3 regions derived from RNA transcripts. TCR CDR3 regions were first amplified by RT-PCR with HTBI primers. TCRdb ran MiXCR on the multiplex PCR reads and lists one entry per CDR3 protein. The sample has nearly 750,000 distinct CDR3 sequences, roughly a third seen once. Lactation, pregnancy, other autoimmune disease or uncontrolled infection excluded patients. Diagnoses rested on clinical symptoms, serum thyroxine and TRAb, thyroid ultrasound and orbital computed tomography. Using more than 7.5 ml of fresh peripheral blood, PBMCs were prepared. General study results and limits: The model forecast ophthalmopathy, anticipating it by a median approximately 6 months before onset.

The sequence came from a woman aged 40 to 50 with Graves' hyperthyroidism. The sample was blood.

CDR3 region: CAISSGTTKETQYF. The CDR3 coding sequence is TGTGCCATCAGTTCCGGGACAACAAAAGAGACCCAGTACTTC. The chain combines TRBV10-3 with TRBJ2-5; D perhaps matches TRBD1 (6 bases). Germline V gene lookup returns CDR1 ENHRY and CDR2 SYGVKD. The CDR3 contains 14 residues. V was shortened by 5 bases and J by 3 bases, with 13 bases between the two germline ends.